This TCR beta chain was identified during a study of CD8 T cells in Susac syndrome. With random hexamers, roughly 0.5 to 1 ug RNA was reverse transcribed. Amplification of TCR beta CDR3 spanned 54 Vbeta and 13 Jbeta via immunoSEQ multiplex PCR. MiXCR, run by TCRdb on the immunoSEQ multiplex PCR reads, gives a single entry per CDR3 protein. The sample lists 200,000 to 250,000 distinct CDR3 sequences, 95% occurring once. The junction had 7 bases not matched to a gene; V was cut back by 6 bases and J by 5 bases. This CDR3 contains 14 residues. CDR1 and CDR2 (germline): SGHDT, YYEEEE. Comments on this clonotype: The antigen is not known.

Findings and limits, study-wide: As acknowledged by the study, its TCR sequencing and HLA analysis included a relatively small number of individuals.

The source is a human donor with multiple sclerosis. V gene TRBV5-6 combines with J gene TRBJ2-7; 11 positions agree with TRBD1. Specimen: CD4+ T cells from PBMCs. The CDR3 DNA follows: TGTGCCAGCACCGGGACAGGGGGTAGCGACGAGCAGTACTTC. It is translated as CASTGTGGSDEQYF. Full variable domain (remainder filled in from reference TRBV5-6 and TRBJ2-7): DAGVTQSPTHLIKTRGQQVTLRCSPKSGHDTVSWYQQALGQGPQFIFQYYEEEERQRGNFPDRFSGHQFPNYSSELNVNALLLGDSALYLCASTGTGGSDEQYFGPGTRLTVT.